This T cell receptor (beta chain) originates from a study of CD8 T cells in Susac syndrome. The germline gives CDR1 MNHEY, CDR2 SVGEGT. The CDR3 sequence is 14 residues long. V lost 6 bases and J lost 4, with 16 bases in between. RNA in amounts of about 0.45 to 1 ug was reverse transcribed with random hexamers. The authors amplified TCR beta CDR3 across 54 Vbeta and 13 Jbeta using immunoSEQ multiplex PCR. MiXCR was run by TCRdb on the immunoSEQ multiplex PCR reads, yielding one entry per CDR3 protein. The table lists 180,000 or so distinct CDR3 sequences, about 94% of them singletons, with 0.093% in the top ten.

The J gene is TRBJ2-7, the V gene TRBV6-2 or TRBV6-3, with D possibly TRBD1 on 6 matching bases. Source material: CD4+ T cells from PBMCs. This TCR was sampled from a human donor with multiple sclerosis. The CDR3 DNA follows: TGTGCCAGCAGCCGAACAGGGTGGGAGTACGAGCAGTACTTC. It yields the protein CASSRTGWEYEQYF.